The T cell receptor (beta chain) described here comes from a study of blood T cell repertoires in COVID-19. The overall study: The samples span acute and convalescent COVID-19 from the United States, Italy and Spain. In each case, the material was cDNA or gDNA derived from T cells, B-cell-depleted T cells, or PBMCs.

Original analysis: Amplified reference gene primers provided the basis for estimating nucleated cell counts. Here immunoSEQ multiplex PCR was the method, and the copy in TCRdb shows in-frame clones only, minus some. V, J and clone size are those of that table, while D and trimming were read from the DNA. The sample gives hundreds of thousands of clones, about nine tenths of which show up once; about 2.5% is in the top ten. Input material: peripheral blood. This TCR was sampled from a man aged 18 to 29 with active or convalescent COVID-19.

Here the CDR3 reads CASISEGDSPLHF. The CDR3 nucleotides read TGTGCCAGCATCTCGGAGGGAGATTCACCCCTCCACTTT. The V call is TRBV2, the J call TRBJ1-6; D remains unclear. Trimming left V 7 bases short and J 8 bases short, with 12 bases between. This CDR3 comprises 13 residues. Germline V gene lookup returns CDR1 SNHLY and CDR2 FYNNEI.